This passage covers 6 T cell receptor beta chains from one sample sequenced in a study of blood T cell repertoires in COVID-19. Repertoires were generated with immunoSEQ multiplex PCR, while TCRdb's copy carries only in-frame clones and drops some. The repertoire holds about 170,000 clones, with around 85% as singletons. Sequenced sample: peripheral blood. All receptors derive from an elderly woman with COVID-19, enrolled during active disease.

The chain joins TRBV6-5 to TRBJ2-2; D is unresolved. This CDR3 is 12 amino acids long. The germline gives CDR1 MNHEY, CDR2 SVGAGI. Trimming shortened V by 2 bases and J by 6 bases, and 4 bases separated the two germline ends. CDR3 protein: CASSYRPGELFF. The CDR3 nucleotides read TGTGCCAGCAGTTACCGTCCCGGGGAGCTGTTTTTT.

J is TRBJ2-1 and V is TRBV7-8; TRBD2 aligns across 13 bases. Germline lookup yields CDR1 SGHVS and CDR2 FQNEAQ. The CDR3 extends over 16 amino acids. With 5 bases clipped from V and 9 bases from J, the junction kept 10 bases outside the gene matches. This CDR3 is CASSEIGLAGAGEQFF. The CDR3 coding sequence is TGTGCCAGCAGCGAAATCGGACTAGCGGGAGCAGGTGAGCAGTTCTTC.

The genes are TRBV12-5 and TRBJ1-3; D possibly corresponds to TRBD1 (5 bases). This CDR3 contains 14 residues. Germline CDR1 and CDR2: LGHNT and FRNRAP. Trimming removed 3 bases from V and 0 bases from J, with 6 bases in between. CDR3 bases: TGTGCTAGTGGTTTAGGACACTCTGGAAACACCATATATTTT. Translation gives CASGLGHSGNTIYF.

This clone was detected a few times. This chain joins TRBV3-1 (or the pseudogene TRBV3-2) and TRBJ1-5; D unclear. Looked up from germline, CDR1 is LGHDT and CDR2 is YNNKEL (reference sequence). V lost 3 bases and J 2 bases, leaving 8 bases between the germline ends. There are 14 residues in the CDR3. The CDR3 is CASSQTQGNQPQHF. The CDR3 DNA is TGTGCCAGCAGCCAGACACAAGGCAATCAGCCCCAGCATTTT.

This chain joins TRBV10-3 and TRBJ1-2; 8 nucleotides line up with TRBD1. The V gene end was trimmed by 6 bases and the J gene end by 1 base; junction bases not matched to a gene: 7. This CDR3 is built from 15 residues. CDR1 ENHRY and CDR2 SYGVKD come from the germline V gene. DNA of the CDR3: TGTGCCATCAGGAGACAGGGGCCCCGTAACTATGGCTACACCTTC. Its translation: CAIRRQGPRNYGYTF.

This chain joins TRBV6-6 and TRBJ2-7; tentatively, D is TRBD2 (7 bases). The V end lost 5 bases, the J end lost 2 bases, and 19 bases lay between the germline ends. The CDR3 extends over 16 amino acids. In germline, CDR1 is MNHNY, CDR2 SVGAGI (reference sequence). CDR3 sequence (DNA): TGTGCCAGCAGTATGGGGGGCGGGAGACTACCCTACGAGCAGTACTTC. Encoded protein: CASSMGGGRLPYEQYF.